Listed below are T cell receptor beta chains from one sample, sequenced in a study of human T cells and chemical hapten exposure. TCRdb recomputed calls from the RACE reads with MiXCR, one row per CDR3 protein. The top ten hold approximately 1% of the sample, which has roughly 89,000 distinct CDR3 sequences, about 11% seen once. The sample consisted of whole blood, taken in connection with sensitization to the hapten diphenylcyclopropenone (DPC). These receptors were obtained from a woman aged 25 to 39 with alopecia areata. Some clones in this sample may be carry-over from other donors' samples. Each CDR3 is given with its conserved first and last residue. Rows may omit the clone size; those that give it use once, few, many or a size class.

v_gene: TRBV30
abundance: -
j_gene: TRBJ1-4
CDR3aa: CAWNRDREKLFF

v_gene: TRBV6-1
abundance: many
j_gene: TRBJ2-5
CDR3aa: CASTGTQGKETQYF

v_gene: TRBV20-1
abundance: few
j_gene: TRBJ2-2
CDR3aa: CSARDWAPGELFF

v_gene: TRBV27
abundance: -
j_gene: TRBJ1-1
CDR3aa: CASRTMSREAFF

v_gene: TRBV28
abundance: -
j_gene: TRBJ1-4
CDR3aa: CASSLGTLGEKLFF

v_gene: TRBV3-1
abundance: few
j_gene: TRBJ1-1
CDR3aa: CASSADRGSAEAFF

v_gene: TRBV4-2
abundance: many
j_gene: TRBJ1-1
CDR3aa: CASSQGEGTEAFF

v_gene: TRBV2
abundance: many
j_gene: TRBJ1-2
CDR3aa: CASSEVRDYGYTF

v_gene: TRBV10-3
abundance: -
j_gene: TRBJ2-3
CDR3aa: CAIREGITSTDTQYF

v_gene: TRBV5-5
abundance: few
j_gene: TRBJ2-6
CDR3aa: CASRYGQGHTGANVLTF

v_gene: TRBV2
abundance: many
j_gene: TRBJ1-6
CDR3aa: CAKKTGIGSPLHF

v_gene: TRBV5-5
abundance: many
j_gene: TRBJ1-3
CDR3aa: CASSLNRGQTGNTIYF

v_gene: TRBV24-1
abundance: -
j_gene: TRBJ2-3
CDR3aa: CATSDLQYSDTQYF

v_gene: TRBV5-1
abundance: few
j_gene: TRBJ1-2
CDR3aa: CASSLSFDGYTF

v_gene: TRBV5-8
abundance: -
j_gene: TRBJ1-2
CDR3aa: CASIRLVGFGYGYTF

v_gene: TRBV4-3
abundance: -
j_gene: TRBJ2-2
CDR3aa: CASSSDPNAGELFF

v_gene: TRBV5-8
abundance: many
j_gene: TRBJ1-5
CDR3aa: CASSLLGVSNQPQHF

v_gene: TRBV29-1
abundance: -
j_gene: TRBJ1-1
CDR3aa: CSVAGLMNTEAFF

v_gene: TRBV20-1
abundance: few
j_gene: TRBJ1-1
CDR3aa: CSAAPRSEAFF

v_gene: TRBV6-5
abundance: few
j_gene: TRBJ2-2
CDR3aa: CASKRQGNTGELFF

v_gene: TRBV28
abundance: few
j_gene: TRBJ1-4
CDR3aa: CASSRQFDEKLFF

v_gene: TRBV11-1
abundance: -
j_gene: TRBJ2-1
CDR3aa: CASSLALTQSNEQFF

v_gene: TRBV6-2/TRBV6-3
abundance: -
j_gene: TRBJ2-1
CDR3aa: CASNAVPENEQFF

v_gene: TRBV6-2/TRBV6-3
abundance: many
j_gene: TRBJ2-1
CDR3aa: CASRVRVTGARNEQFF

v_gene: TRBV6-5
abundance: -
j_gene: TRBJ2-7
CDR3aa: CASSYGSAPYEQYF

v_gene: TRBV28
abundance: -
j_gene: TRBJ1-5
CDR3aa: CASYLRRGSNQPQHF

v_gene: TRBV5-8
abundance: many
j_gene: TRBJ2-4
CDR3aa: CASSLTLAKNIQYF

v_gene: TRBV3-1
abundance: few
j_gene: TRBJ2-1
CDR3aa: CASSPNGHEQFF

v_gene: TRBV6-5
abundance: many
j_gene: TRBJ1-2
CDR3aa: CASSYSFARGEDGYTF

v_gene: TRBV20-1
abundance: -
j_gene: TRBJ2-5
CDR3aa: CSAKSPSGGQETQYF

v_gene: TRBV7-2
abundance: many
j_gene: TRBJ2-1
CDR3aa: CASSLSFYNEQFF

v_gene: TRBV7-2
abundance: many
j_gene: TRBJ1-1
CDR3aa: CASSQGPEAFF

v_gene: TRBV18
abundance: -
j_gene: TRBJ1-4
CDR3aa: CASSPRSQASNEKLFF

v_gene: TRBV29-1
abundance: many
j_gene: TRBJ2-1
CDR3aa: CSEGQGIFDEQFF

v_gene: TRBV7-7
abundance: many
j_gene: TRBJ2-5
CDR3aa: CASSSQGAGETQYF

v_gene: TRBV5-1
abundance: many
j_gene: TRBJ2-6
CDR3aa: CASSPSQGANVLTF

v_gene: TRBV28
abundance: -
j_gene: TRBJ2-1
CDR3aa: CASSMTGQVYNEQFF

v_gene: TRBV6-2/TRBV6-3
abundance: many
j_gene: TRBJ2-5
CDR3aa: CASSPDGGKETQYF

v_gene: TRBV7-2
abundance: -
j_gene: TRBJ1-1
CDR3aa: CASSLGKLGFTEAFF

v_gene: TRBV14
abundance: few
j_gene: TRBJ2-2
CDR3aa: CASSQDQRAGTGELFF

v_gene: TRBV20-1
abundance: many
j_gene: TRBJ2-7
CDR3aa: CSADRGRIYEQYF

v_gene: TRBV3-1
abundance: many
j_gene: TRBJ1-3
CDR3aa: CASSQGRGNTIYF

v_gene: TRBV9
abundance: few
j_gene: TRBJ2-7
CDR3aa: CASGQAEEQDEQYF

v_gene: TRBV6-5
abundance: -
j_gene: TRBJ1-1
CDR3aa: CASSYGQLNTEAFF

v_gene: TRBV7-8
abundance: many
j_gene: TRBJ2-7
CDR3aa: CASSLVLGVAPEQYF

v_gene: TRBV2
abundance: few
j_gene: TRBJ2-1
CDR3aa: CASSPSGGEQFF

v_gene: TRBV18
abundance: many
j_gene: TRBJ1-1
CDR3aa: CASSGTVMNTEAFF